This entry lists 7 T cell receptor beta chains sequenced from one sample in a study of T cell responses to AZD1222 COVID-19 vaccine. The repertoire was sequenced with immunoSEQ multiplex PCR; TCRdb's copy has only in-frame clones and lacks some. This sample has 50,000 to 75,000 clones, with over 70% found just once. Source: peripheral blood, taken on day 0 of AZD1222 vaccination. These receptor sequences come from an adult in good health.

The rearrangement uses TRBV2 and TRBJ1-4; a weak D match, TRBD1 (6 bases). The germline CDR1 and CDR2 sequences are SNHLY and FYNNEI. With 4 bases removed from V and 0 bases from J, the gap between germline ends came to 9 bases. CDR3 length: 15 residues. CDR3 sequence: CASSGQAATNEKLFF. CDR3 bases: TGTGCCAGCAGTGGACAGGCAGCAACTAATGAAAAACTGTTTTTT.

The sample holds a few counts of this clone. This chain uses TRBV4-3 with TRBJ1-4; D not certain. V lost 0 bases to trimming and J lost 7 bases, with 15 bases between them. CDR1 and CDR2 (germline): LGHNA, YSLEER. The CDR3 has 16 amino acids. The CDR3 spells CASSQDHPGWGEKLFF. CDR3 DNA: TGCGCCAGCAGCCAAGATCATCCAGGATGGGGTGAAAAACTGTTTTTT.

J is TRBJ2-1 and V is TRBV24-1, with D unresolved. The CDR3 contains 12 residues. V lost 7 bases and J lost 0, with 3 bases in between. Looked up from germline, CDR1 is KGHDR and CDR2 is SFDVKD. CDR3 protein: CATSPSYNEQFF. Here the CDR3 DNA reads TGTGCCACCAGCCCCTCCTACAATGAGCAGTTCTTC.

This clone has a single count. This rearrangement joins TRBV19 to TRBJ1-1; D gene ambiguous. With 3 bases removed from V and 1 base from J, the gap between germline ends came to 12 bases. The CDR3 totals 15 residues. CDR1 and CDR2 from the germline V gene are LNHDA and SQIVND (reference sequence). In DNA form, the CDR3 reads TGTGCCAGTAGTATTCCCCGGACTGCGAACACTGAAGCTTTCTTT. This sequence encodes CASSIPRTANTEAFF.

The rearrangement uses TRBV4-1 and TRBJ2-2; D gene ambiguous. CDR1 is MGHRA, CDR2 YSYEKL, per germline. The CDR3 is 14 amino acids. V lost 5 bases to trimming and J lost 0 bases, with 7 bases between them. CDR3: CASSEGTNTGELFF. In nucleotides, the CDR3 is TGCGCCAGCAGCGAAGGAACGAACACCGGGGAGCTGTTTTTT.

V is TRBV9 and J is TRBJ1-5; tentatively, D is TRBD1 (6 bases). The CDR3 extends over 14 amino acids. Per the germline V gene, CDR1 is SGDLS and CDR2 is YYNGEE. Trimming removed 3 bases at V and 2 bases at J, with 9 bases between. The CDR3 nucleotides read TGTGCCAGCAGCGCACAGGGAGGCAATCAGCCCCAGCATTTT. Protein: CASSAQGGNQPQHF.

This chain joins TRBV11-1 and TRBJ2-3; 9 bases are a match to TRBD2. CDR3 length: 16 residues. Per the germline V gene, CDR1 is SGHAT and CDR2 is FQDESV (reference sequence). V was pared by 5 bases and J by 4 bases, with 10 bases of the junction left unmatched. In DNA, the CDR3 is TGTGCCAGCAGCCCCGGGGGGCTAGCGGGGCCAGATACGCAGTATTTT. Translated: CASSPGGLAGPDTQYF.